This TCR beta chain was recovered during a study of CD8 T cell repertoires and HIV-1 epitope variants. Study in general: T cells were stimulated with Twenty-five Gag and Nef peptides separately. The baseline condition was 1M T cells left uncultured.

The germline CDR1 and CDR2 sequences are LNHDA and SQIVND (reference sequence). The CDR3 has 15 residues. TCRdb's table, derived via immunoSEQ multiplex PCR, lists solely in-frame clones and lacks some. The data contain 4,300 or so clones, around 66% of them singletons. On this clone: The antigen remains unidentified.

The chain carries TRBV19 and TRBJ2-5; no clear D. TRBJ2-7 explains the end of the DNA better; the J call may be wrong. This clonotype originated in a male donor with HIV. Sequenced material: cultured CD8+ T cells derived from PBMCs. CDR3 DNA: TGTGCCAGTAGTACCTCTGGGGATGGTGCCTACGAGCAGTACTTC. Its translation is CASSTSGDGAYEQYF.